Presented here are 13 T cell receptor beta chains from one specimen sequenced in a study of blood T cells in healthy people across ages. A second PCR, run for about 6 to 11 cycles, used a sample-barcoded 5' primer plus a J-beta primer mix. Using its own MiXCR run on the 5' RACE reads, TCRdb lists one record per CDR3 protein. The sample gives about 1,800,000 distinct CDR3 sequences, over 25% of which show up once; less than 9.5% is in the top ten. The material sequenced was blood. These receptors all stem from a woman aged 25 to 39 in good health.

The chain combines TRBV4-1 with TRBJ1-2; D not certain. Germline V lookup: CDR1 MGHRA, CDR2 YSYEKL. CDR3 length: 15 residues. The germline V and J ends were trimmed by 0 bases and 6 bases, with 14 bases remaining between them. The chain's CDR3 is CASSQDPGGLDGYTF. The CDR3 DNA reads TGCGCCAGCAGCCAAGATCCAGGCGGTTTGGATGGCTACACCTTC.

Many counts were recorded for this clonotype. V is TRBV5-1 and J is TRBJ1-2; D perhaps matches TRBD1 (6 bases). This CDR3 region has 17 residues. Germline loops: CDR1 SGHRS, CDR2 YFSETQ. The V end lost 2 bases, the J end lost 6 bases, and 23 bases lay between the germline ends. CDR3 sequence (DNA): TGCGCCAGCAGCTTTGATGAGGGGACACCCCTCGACCATGGCTACACCTTC. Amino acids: CASSFDEGTPLDHGYTF.

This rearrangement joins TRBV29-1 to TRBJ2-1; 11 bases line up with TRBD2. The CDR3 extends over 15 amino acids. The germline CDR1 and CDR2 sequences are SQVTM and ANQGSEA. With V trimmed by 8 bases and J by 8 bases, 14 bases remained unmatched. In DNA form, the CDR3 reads TGCAGCTCCCTCGGGGGTAGCGGGGGGGCCTATGAGCAGTTCTTC. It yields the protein CSSLGGSGGAYEQFF.

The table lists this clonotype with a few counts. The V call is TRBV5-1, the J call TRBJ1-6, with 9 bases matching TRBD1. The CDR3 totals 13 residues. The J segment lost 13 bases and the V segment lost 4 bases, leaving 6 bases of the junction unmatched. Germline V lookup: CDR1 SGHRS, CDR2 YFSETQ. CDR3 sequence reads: CASSLGQGSPLHF. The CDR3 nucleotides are TGCGCCAGCAGCCTGGGACAGGGTTCCCCCCTCCACTTT.

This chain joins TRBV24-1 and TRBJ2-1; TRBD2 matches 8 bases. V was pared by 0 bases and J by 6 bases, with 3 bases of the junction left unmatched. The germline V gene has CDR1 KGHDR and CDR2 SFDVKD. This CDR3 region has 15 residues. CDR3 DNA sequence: TGTGCCACCAGTGATTTGTCTAGCGGGCCCAATGAGCAGTTCTTC. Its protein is CATSDLSSGPNEQFF.

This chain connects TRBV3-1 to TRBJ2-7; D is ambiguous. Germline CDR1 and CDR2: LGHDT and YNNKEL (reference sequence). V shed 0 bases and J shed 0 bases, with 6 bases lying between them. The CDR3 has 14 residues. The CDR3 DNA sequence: TGTGCCAGCAGCCAAGATGCTAGCTCCTACGAGCAGTACTTC. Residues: CASSQDASSYEQYF.

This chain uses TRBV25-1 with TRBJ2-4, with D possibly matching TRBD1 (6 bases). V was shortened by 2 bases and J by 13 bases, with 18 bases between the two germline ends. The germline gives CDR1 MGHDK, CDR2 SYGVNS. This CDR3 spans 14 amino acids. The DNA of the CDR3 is TGTGCCAGCAGTGAACACAGGGCCAGGGGTGAGCAGTACTTC. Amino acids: CASSEHRARGEQYF.

Written as DNA, the CDR3 is TGCAGCGCTCAACTGGGGACAGGAGATTTTAATGAGCAGTTCTTC. Translation gives CSAQLGTGDFNEQFF. V usage is TRBV29-1 and J usage is TRBJ2-1, with 8 bases fitting TRBD1. Looked up from germline, CDR1 is SQVTM and CDR2 is ANQGSEA. The CDR3 is made up of 15 amino acids. With V trimmed by 7 bases and J by 7 bases, 15 bases remained unmatched.

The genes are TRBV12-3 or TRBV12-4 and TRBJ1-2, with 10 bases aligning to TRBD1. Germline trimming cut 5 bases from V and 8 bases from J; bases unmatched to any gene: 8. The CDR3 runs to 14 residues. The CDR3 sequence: CASSAGTGARGYTF. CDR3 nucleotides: TGTGCCAGCAGTGCCGGGACAGGGGCGAGGGGCTACACCTTC.

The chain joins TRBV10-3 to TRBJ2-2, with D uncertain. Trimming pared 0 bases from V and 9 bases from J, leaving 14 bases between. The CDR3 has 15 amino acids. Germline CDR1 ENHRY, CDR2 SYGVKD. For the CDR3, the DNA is TGTGCCATCAGTGAGTCGAGTGGTCAACTCCGGGAGCTGTTTTTT. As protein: CAISESSGQLRELFF.

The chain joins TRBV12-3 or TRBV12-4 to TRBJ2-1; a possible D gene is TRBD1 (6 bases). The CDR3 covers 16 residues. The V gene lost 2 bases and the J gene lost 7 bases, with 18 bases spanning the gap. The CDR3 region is CASSLPPCRGENEQFF. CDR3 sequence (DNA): TGTGCCAGCAGTTTACCCCCATGCAGGGGAGAGAATGAGCAGTTCTTC.

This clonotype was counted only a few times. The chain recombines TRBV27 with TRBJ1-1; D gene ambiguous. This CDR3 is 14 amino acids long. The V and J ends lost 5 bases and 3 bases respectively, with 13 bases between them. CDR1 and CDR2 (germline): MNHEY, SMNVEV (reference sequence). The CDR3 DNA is TGTGCCAGCAGTACGAGGTGGCAGGACACTGAAGCTTTCTTT. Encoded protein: CASSTRWQDTEAFF.

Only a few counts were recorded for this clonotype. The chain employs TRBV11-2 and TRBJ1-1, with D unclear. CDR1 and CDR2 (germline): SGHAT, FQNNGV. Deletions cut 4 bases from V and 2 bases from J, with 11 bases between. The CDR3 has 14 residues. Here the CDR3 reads CASSSFLGNTEAFF. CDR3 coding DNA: TGTGCCAGCAGCTCCTTCCTGGGTAACACTGAAGCTTTCTTT.